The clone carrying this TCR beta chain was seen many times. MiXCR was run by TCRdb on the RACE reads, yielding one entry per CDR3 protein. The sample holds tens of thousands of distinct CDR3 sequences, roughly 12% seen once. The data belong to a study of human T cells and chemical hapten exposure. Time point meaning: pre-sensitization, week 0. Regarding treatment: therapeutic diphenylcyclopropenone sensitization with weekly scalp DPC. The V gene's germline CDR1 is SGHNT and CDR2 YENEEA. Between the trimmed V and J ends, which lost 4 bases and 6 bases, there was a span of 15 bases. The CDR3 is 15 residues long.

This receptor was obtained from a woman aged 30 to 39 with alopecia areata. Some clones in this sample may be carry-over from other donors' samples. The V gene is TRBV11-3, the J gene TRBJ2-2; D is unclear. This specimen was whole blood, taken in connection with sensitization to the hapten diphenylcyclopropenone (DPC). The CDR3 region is CASSSRTVGSGELFF. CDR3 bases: TGTGCCAGCAGCTCCCGGACGGTTGGGTCCGGGGAGCTGTTTTTT. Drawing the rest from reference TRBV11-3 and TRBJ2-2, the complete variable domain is EAGVVQSPRYKIIEKKQPVAFWCNPISGHNTLYWYLQNLGQGPELLIRYENEEAVDDSQLPKDRFSAERLKGVDSTLKIQPAELGDSAVYLCASSSRTVGSGELFFGEGSRLTVL.